The clone carrying this T cell receptor beta chain was observed a single time. This record belongs to a study of blood T cell repertoires in COVID-19. Method: immunoSEQ multiplex PCR; TCRdb's copy keeps in-frame clones and lacks some. The table shows some 150,000 clones, with around 80% occurring only once. The germline V gene encodes CDR1 GTSNPN and CDR2 SVGIG (reference sequence). V lost 5 bases, J lost 3 bases, and 21 bases lay in between. This CDR3 region has 16 residues. Specimen: PBMCs or T cells enriched from blood (not recorded which). This TCR was recovered from a woman in her 50s who had recovered from COVID-19. The genes are TRBV30 and TRBJ2-3; possible D gene TRBD1, 5 bases. This chain's CDR3 is CAWRILTRVETDTQYF. In DNA, the CDR3 is TGTGCCTGGCGTATCCTGACCAGGGTAGAAACAGATACGCAGTATTTT.